These T cell receptor beta chains were read from a single sample in a study of OX40 agonist ivuxolimab in advanced cancers. Sequencing used immunoSEQ multiplex PCR; TCRdb keeps in-frame clones, though not all of them. In the table there are under 65,000 clones, about 89% of which are singletons. Sequences were derived from CD4+ or CD8+ T cells sorted from blood, sampled in a trial of the OX40 agonist ivuxolimab. All receptors derive from an adult with an advanced solid tumor such as melanoma, head and neck, liver or kidney cancer. Each CDR3 is given with its conserved first and last residue. D genes are given only for firm matches. Size is stated for part of the rows, as once, few or many counts, or as a class when the clone is expanded.

>.|.|TRBJ2-3|TRBV19
TGTGCCAGTAGTATTCTTGGTCCGAGCGGGAGCACAGATACGCAGTATTTT
CASSILGPSGSTDTQYF
>TRBD2|.|TRBJ2-3|TRBV11-1
TGTGCCAGCAGCTCTGGGGAGGGAGGGGATAGCACAGATACGCAGTATTTT
CASSSGEGGDSTDTQYF
>.|once|TRBJ2-7|TRBV7-6
TGTGCCAGCAGCCTCCCCACGGGCGAGCAGTACTTC
CASSLPTGEQYF
>.|.|TRBJ2-1|TRBV7-3
TGTGCCAGCAGCCAGGAGGGAGTCGATGAGCAGTTCTTC
CASSQEGVDEQFF
>.|.|TRBJ2-3|TRBV5-6
TGTGCCAGCAGCTTGGTCAGTCTTTTCACAGATACGCAGTATTTT
CASSLVSLFTDTQYF
>.|.|TRBJ1-6|TRBV6-6
TGTGCCAGCAGCCCCCCCCTTTCACCCCTCCACTTT
CASSPPLSPLHF
>TRBD2|.|TRBJ2-1|TRBV9
TGTGCCAGCAGCGGGACTAGCGGGGGCTCATCCTACAATGAGCAGTTCTTC
CASSGTSGGSSYNEQFF
>.|.|TRBJ1-1|TRBV7-8
TGTGCCAGCAGCTTAAAGGGGAGCCCCAACATGAACACTGAAGCTTTCTTT
CASSLKGSPNMNTEAFF
>.|.|TRBJ2-7|TRBV11-1
TGTGCCAGCGCCCAAGGCGCCTACGAGCAGTACTTC
CASAQGAYEQYF
>.|.|TRBJ1-2|TRBV7-9
TGTGCCAGCAGCTTAGAAGGAGGGGGAAAAGGCTACACCTTC
CASSLEGGGKGYTF
>.|.|TRBJ2-5|TRBV2
TGTGCCAGCAGTGGACAGCAGTTTGGGGAGACCCAGTACTTC
CASSGQQFGETQYF
>TRBD1|.|TRBJ1-2|TRBV9
TGTGCCAGCAGCGGAGGACAGGGGGCCTATGGTGGCTACACCTTC
CASSGGQGAYGGYTF
>.|.|TRBJ2-2|TRBV14
TGTGCCAGCAGCCAAGTAGCCGGAGCGAACACCGGGGAGCTGTTTTTT
CASSQVAGANTGELFF
>TRBD2|.|TRBJ2-1|TRBV11-2
TGTGCCAGCAGCTTAGGGGGGGGGTACGACATTGAGCAGTTCTTC
CASSLGGGYDIEQFF
>TRBD2|.|TRBJ2-1|TRBV11-2
TGTGCCAGCAGCTTAGGGGCGGGAGGTTTAAATGAGCAGTTCTTC
CASSLGAGGLNEQFF
>.|.|TRBJ2-5|TRBV5-1
TGCGCCAGCAGCCAAGGGTACATGTACCAAGAGACCCAGTACTTC
CASSQGYMYQETQYF
>.|.|TRBJ2-2|TRBV6-5
TGTGCCAGCAGTTCGACTTCCACGAACACCGGGGAGCTGTTTTTT
CASSSTSTNTGELFF
>.|.|TRBJ2-2|TRBV7-9
TGTGCCAGCAGCTTAGTCCCCGGGGAGCTGTTTTTT
CASSLVPGELFF
>.|once|TRBJ2-3|TRBV6-5
TGTGCCAGCAGTTTGCGGCGGGACTCAAGCACAGATACGCAGTATTTT
CASSLRRDSSTDTQYF
>.|few|TRBJ2-3|TRBV7-2
TGTGCCAGCAGCTTAGTGGTAGCAGTCCCAGATACGCAGTATTTT
CASSLVVAVPDTQYF
>.|.|TRBJ2-1|TRBV27
TGTGCCAGCAGTCCAACAGGGTCGGACAATGAGCAGTTCTTC
CASSPTGSDNEQFF
>.|.|TRBJ1-1|TRBV4-1
TGCGCCAGCAGCCAAACGATAATGAACACTGAAGCTTTCTTT
CASSQTIMNTEAFF
>.|.|TRBJ2-1|TRBV19
TGTGCCAGTAGTATAGATCAAGGGGCTGGGCACAATGAGCAGTTCTTC
CASSIDQGAGHNEQFF
>.|.|TRBJ2-1|TRBV7-8
TGTGCCAGCAGCTTAGTTCTGCGGGAACCGATCAATGAGCAGTTCTTC
CASSLVLREPINEQFF
>TRBD2|.|TRBJ2-2|TRBV6-5
TGTGCCAGCAGTTACCGGCTAGCGGGAGGGCCCGGGGAGCTGTTTTTT
CASSYRLAGGPGELFF
>.|.|TRBJ2-1|TRBV6-4
TGTGCCAGCAGTGACTCGGCGGGAAAGGGTGGTGAGCAGTTCTTC
CASSDSAGKGGEQFF
>TRBD2|.|TRBJ2-3|TRBV28
TGTGCCAGCAGCACACTAGCGAGCTACACAGATACGCAGTATTTT
CASSTLASYTDTQYF
>.|.|TRBJ2-2|TRBV7-9
TGTGCCAGCAGCTCTGTACCGGGGGAGCTGTTTTTT
CASSSVPGELFF
>.|.|TRBJ2-7|TRBV5-5
TGTGCCAGCAGTCCCGGGTCTCTCTACGAGCAGTACTTC
CASSPGSLYEQYF
>.|.|TRBJ1-5|TRBV7-9
TGTGCCAGCAGCTTAGGTCCGCAGCCCCAGCATTTT
CASSLGPQPQHF
>TRBD1|.|TRBJ1-1|TRBV27
TGTGCCAGCAGTTATACCTCGAGACAGGGGATGCCTGAAGCTTTCTTT
CASSYTSRQGMPEAFF
>.|.|TRBJ1-2|TRBV6-5
TGTGCCAGCACCTCAGGGGCCTATGGCTACACCTTC
CASTSGAYGYTF
>.|.|TRBJ2-7|TRBV4-2
TGTGCCAGCAGCGAAACCCTAGGATCCTACGAGCAGTACTTC
CASSETLGSYEQYF
>.|.|TRBJ1-5|TRBV4-2
TGTGCCAGCAGCCAAGAGTTCGAACCATATAGCAATCAGCCCCAGCATTTT
CASSQEFEPYSNQPQHF
>.|.|TRBJ2-7|TRBV28
TGTGCCAGCAGTTTGACGGGGATCTACGAGCAGTACTTC
CASSLTGIYEQYF
>.|.|TRBJ2-1|TRBV29-1
TGCAGCGTTGGGGACTCGGGGAGTAATGAGCAGTTCTTC
CSVGDSGSNEQFF
>TRBD1|few|TRBJ1-1|TRBV4-1
TGCGCCAGCAGCCTACACGACAGGGAGGAAACTGAAGCTTTCTTT
CASSLHDREETEAFF
>.|.|TRBJ2-5|TRBV7-9
TGTGCCAGCAGCCCTGGACTCACGGGGACCCAGTACTTC
CASSPGLTGTQYF
>.|once|TRBJ2-3|TRBV27
TGTGCCAGCAGTTTAGTAAAGGGGGGCACAGATACGCAGTATTTT
CASSLVKGGTDTQYF
>.|.|TRBJ2-7|TRBV30
TGTGCCTGGAGTCCGGGTGTTCGCGAGCAGTACTTC
CAWSPGVREQYF
>TRBD2|.|TRBJ2-1|TRBV4-2
TGTGCCAGCAGCCAAGAGGCGCATGCTAGCGGGAGAAATGAGCAGTTCTTC
CASSQEAHASGRNEQFF
>.|.|TRBJ1-2|TRBV4-3
TGCGCCAGCAGCCAAGGGACGCCTAACTATGGCTACACCTTC
CASSQGTPNYGYTF
>.|.|TRBJ2-1|TRBV11-2
TGTGCCAGCAGCTTAGAACTTTCGGAGCAGTTCTTC
CASSLELSEQFF
>.|.|TRBJ1-4|TRBV7-9
TGTGCCTCCCGGCCGGGGGCCAATGAAAAACTGTTTTTT
CASRPGANEKLFF
>.|.|TRBJ1-2|TRBV6-1
TGTGCCAGCAGTGACTGGGTGTATGGCTACACCTTC
CASSDWVYGYTF
>TRBD1|.|TRBJ1-1|TRBV14
TGTGCCAGCAGCCCGTTCCCGGGACAGGGAGGAACTGAAGCTTTCTTT
CASSPFPGQGGTEAFF
>.|.|TRBJ2-5|TRBV20-1
TGCAGTGCTAGTATCCTTCATGATCTGTACTTC
CSASILHDLYF
>.|.|TRBJ2-1|TRBV7-3
TGTGCCAGCAGCCCGAGGGGGGGTATGGATGAGCAGTTCTTC
CASSPRGGMDEQFF
>.|.|TRBJ1-2|TRBV19
TGTGCCAGTAGTATCGGCAGGGGCACCTATGGCTACACCTTC
CASSIGRGTYGYTF
>.|.|TRBJ1-2|TRBV5-1
TGCGCCAGCAGCTTAGAGGACAGTAACTATGGCTACACCTTC
CASSLEDSNYGYTF
>.|.|TRBJ1-2|TRBV7-9
TGTGCCAGCAGCCCCCTCACAGGGAACTATGGCTACACCTTC
CASSPLTGNYGYTF
>.|.|TRBJ2-1|TRBV4-3
TGCGCCACTTCCTCTAGCTCCTACAATGAGCAGTTCTTC
CATSSSSYNEQFF
>TRBD1|.|TRBJ1-1|TRBV7-8
TGTGCCAGCAGCTCTAACAGGGGCACTGAAGCTTTCTTT
CASSSNRGTEAFF
>TRBD1|.|TRBJ1-2|TRBV5-6
TGTGCCAGCAATCTTGGACAGGGGATAATCGGTAACTATGGCTACACCTTC
CASNLGQGIIGNYGYTF